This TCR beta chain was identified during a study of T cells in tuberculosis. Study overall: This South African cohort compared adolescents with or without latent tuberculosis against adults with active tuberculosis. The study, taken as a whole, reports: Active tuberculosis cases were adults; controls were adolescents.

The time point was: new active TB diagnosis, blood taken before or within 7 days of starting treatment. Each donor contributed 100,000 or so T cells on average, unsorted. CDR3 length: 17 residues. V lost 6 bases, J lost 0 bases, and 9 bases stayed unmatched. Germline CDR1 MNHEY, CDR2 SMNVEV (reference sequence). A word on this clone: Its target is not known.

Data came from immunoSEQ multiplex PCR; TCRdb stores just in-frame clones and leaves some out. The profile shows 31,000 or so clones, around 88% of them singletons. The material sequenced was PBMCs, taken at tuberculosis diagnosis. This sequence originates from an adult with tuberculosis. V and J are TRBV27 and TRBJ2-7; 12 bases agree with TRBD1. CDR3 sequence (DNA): TGTGCCAGCAGCTACGGGACAGGGGGCGCGAGCTCCTACGAGCAGTACTTC. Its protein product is CASSYGTGGASSYEQYF.